This TCR beta chain was documented in a study of shared clonotypes between healthy human individuals. The study, taken as a whole, reports: Estimated clonotype richness was generally higher in naive than memory subsets. It was the non-shared clonotypes that had lower generation probabilities than clonotypes shared by all four donors. Only blood samples were collected, and tissue repertoires likely differ.

The germline gives CDR1 LGHNA, CDR2 YSLEER. This CDR3 has 15 amino acids. V lost 2 bases and J 2 bases, leaving 13 bases between the germline ends. Per the original data handling: For the immunoSEQ data, sequences were junction-only without quality scores, so filtering differed. Clones were read by immunoSEQ multiplex PCR, and TCRdb kept only the in-frame ones, dropping some. The V and J calls and clone size come from that table; D and trimming were worked out from the DNA. The data hold a few million clones, with around 94% observed a single time. As for this clone: Its antigen is not known. This specimen includes other DNA sequences encoding the same CDR3.

The chain is built from TRBV4-3 and TRBJ2-7; D not certain. The clonotype originates from a man between 18 and 29 years old in good health. Sequenced input: naive CD4+ T cells sorted from blood. Sample subset: CD45RA+ positively selected. CDR3 bases: TGCGCCAGCAGCCAATACCCCGGGCTGGCCTACGAGCAGTACTTC. Translating it yields CASSQYPGLAYEQYF.